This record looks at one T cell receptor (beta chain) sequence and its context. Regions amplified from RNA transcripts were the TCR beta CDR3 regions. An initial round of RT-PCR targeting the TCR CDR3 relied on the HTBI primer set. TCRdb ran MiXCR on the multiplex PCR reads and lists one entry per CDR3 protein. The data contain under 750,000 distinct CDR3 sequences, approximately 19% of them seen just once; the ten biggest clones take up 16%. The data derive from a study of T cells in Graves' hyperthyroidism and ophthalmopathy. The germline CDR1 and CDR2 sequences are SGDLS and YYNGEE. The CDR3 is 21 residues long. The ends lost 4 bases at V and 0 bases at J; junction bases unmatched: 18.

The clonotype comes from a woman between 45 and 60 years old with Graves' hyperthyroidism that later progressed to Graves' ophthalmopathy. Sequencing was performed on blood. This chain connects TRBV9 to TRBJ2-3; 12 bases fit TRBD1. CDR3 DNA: TGTGCCAGCAGCATCAGTCCCGGGACAGGGGGCGGGTTCTCTAGCACAGATACGCAGTATTTT. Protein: CASSISPGTGGGFSSTDTQYF.